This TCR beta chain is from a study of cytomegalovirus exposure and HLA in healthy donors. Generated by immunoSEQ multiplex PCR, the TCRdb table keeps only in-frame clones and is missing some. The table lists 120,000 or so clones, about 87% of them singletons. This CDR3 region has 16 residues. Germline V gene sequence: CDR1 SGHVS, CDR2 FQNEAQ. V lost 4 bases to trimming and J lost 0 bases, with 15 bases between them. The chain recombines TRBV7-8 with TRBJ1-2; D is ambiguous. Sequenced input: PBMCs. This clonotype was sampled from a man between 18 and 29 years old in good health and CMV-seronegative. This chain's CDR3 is CASSSTDVGPNYGYTF. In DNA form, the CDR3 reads TGTGCCAGCAGCTCCACAGACGTGGGTCCTAACTATGGCTACACCTTC.